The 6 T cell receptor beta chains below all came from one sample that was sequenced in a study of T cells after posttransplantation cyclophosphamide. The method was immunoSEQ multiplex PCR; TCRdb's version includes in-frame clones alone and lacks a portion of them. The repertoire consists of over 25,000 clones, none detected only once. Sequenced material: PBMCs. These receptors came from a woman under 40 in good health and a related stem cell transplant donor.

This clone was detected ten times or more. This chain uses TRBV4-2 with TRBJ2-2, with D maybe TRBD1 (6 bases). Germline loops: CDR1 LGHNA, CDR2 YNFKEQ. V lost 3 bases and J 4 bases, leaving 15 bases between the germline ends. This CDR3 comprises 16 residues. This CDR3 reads CASSHLDRLSTGELFF. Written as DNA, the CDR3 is TGTGCCAGCAGCCACCTCGACAGGTTGTCCACCGGGGAGCTGTTTTTT.

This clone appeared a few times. CDR3 DNA: TGTGCCAGCAGCTTAAGACGGGGGGGTAGCACAGATACGCAGTATTTT. It encodes CASSLRRGGSTDTQYF. V gene TRBV7-2 combines with J gene TRBJ2-3, with 8 bases matching TRBD2. This CDR3 has 16 amino acids. Trimming cost V 2 bases and J 0 bases; bases outside gene matches: 4. Germline V gene data show CDR1 as SGHTA and CDR2 as FQGNSA.

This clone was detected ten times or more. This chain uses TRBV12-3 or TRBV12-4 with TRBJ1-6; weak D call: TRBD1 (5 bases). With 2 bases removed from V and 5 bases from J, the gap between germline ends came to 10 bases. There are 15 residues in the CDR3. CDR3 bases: TGTGCCAGCAGTTTACAGGGACTAAATAATTCACCCCTCCACTTT. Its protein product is CASSLQGLNNSPLHF.

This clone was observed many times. This CDR3 reads CASSYYRGGQPQHF. DNA for the CDR3: TGTGCCAGCAGTTATTACAGGGGAGGTCAGCCCCAGCATTTT. The rearrangement joins TRBV6-2 or TRBV6-3 to TRBJ1-5, with 7 positions matching TRBD1. The V gene end was trimmed by 3 bases and the J gene end by 6 bases; junction bases not matched to a gene: 5. CDR1 MNHEY and CDR2 SVGEGT come from the germline V gene. The CDR3 is 14 residues long.

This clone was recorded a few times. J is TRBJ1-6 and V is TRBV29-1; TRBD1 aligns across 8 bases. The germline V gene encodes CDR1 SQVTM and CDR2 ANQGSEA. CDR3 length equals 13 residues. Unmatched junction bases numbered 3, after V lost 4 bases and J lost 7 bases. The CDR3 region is CSVGTGMNSPLHF. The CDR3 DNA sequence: TGCAGCGTTGGGACAGGGATGAATTCACCCCTCCACTTT.

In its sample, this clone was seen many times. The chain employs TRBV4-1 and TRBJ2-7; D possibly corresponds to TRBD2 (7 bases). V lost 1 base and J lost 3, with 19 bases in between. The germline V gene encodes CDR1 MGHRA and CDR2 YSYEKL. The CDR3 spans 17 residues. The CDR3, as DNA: TGCGCCAGCAGCCAAGGCCAAGGGGCGGGGGCCCACTACGAGCAGTACTTC. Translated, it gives CASSQGQGAGAHYEQYF.